A selection of T cell receptor beta chains follows, all from one sample in a study of Ad26.COV2.S vaccination and SARS-CoV-2 variants. The method was immunoSEQ multiplex PCR; TCRdb's version includes in-frame clones alone and lacks a portion of them. The sample yields roughly 250,000 clones, around nine tenths seen once. The specimen was peripheral blood, collected in a trial of Ad26.COV2.S vaccine versus placebo. These TCRs come from a person between 18 and 65 years old who received the Ad26.COV2.S COVID-19 vaccine or a placebo. Each CDR3 is given with its conserved first and last residue. The D gene is left open where the match is weak. Size is omitted from some rows. Given values are once, few, many or a class for expanded clones.

clone size: once
J gene: TRBJ2-2
D gene: .
V gene: TRBV19
CDR3 protein: CASNGQGFGELFF
CDR3 DNA: TGTGCCAGTAATGGGCAGGGGTTCGGGGAGCTGTTTTTT

clone size: .
J gene: TRBJ2-1
D gene: .
V gene: TRBV7-7
CDR3 protein: CASSFDGGNYNEQFF
CDR3 DNA: TGTGCTAGCAGCTTTGACGGGGGCAACTACAATGAGCAGTTCTTC

clone size: .
J gene: TRBJ2-1
D gene: TRBD1
V gene: TRBV30
CDR3 protein: CAWGGQFNEQFF
CDR3 DNA: TGTGCCTGGGGGGGACAGTTCAATGAGCAGTTCTTC

clone size: once
J gene: TRBJ2-3
D gene: .
V gene: TRBV19
CDR3 protein: CASSSLSGGSDTQYF
CDR3 DNA: TGTGCCAGTAGCTCACTATCCGGAGGGTCAGATACGCAGTATTTT

clone size: .
J gene: TRBJ2-3
D gene: TRBD2
V gene: TRBV4-3
CDR3 protein: CASGGSGDSTDTQYF
CDR3 DNA: TGCGCCAGCGGGGGTAGCGGGGATAGCACAGATACGCAGTATTTT

clone size: .
J gene: TRBJ1-6
D gene: .
V gene: TRBV5-4
CDR3 protein: CASSIGQTYNSPLHF
CDR3 DNA: TGTGCCAGCAGCATAGGACAAACCTATAATTCACCCCTCCACTTT

clone size: .
J gene: TRBJ1-2
D gene: .
V gene: TRBV25-1
CDR3 protein: CASSKEFNYGYTF
CDR3 DNA: TGTGCCAGCAGTAAGGAGTTTAACTATGGCTACACCTTC

clone size: .
J gene: TRBJ2-3
D gene: .
V gene: TRBV5-4
CDR3 protein: CASSFGTDTQYF
CDR3 DNA: TGTGCCAGCAGCTTTGGTACAGATACGCAGTATTTT

clone size: once
J gene: TRBJ2-1
D gene: .
V gene: TRBV7-2
CDR3 protein: CASRVAGSSYNEQFF
CDR3 DNA: TGTGCCAGCAGAGTTGCGGGTAGCTCCTACAATGAGCAGTTCTTC

clone size: .
J gene: TRBJ2-6
D gene: .
V gene: TRBV14
CDR3 protein: CASSRTMAAGANVLTF
CDR3 DNA: TGTGCCAGCAGCCGAACCATGGCGGCCGGGGCCAACGTCCTGACTTTC

clone size: .
J gene: TRBJ2-7
D gene: .
V gene: TRBV20-1
CDR3 protein: CSASVRGAAYEQYF
CDR3 DNA: TGCAGTGCTAGTGTTCGAGGGGCCGCCTACGAGCAGTACTTC

clone size: .
J gene: TRBJ1-1
D gene: .
V gene: TRBV7-9
CDR3 protein: CASSLMEGRGRTEAFF
CDR3 DNA: TGTGCCAGCAGCTTAATGGAGGGCAGGGGACGGACTGAAGCTTTCTTT

clone size: once
J gene: TRBJ2-1
D gene: .
V gene: TRBV15
CDR3 protein: CATSGQPRGSYNEQFF
CDR3 DNA: TGTGCCACCAGCGGCCAACCGAGGGGCTCCTACAATGAGCAGTTCTTC

clone size: .
J gene: TRBJ2-5
D gene: TRBD1
V gene: TRBV7-3
CDR3 protein: CASSFDRGETQYF
CDR3 DNA: TGTGCCAGCAGTTTTGACAGGGGAGAGACCCAGTACTTC

clone size: .
J gene: TRBJ1-2
D gene: .
V gene: TRBV11-2
CDR3 protein: CASSSDMINYGYTF
CDR3 DNA: TGTGCCAGCAGCTCGGACATGATTAACTATGGCTACACCTTC

clone size: .
J gene: TRBJ2-2
D gene: .
V gene: TRBV7-2
CDR3 protein: CASSPDRLWELFF
CDR3 DNA: TGTGCCAGCAGTCCGGACCGCTTATGGGAGCTGTTTTTT

clone size: .
J gene: TRBJ1-6
D gene: .
V gene: TRBV7-9
CDR3 protein: CASSLTGAGNSPLHF
CDR3 DNA: TGTGCCAGCAGCTTAACGGGGGCAGGTAATTCACCCCTCCACTTT

clone size: .
J gene: TRBJ2-5
D gene: .
V gene: TRBV4-2
CDR3 protein: CASSQSRSLQETQYF
CDR3 DNA: TGTGCCAGCAGCCAGTCTCGGTCACTACAAGAGACCCAGTACTTC

clone size: once
J gene: TRBJ1-1
D gene: TRBD1
V gene: TRBV6-6
CDR3 protein: CASTSWPGRGPEAFF
CDR3 DNA: TGTGCCAGCACCTCCTGGCCAGGGAGGGGGCCTGAAGCTTTCTTT

clone size: .
J gene: TRBJ2-1
D gene: .
V gene: TRBV5-4
CDR3 protein: CASSLRHVRAPYNEQFF
CDR3 DNA: TGTGCCAGCAGCCTTCGACACGTAAGGGCCCCCTACAATGAGCAGTTCTTC

clone size: .
J gene: TRBJ1-1
D gene: .
V gene: TRBV11-3
CDR3 protein: CASSATGILSDTEAFF
CDR3 DNA: TGTGCCAGCAGCGCCACAGGGATCTTAAGTGACACTGAAGCTTTCTTT

clone size: .
J gene: TRBJ2-2
D gene: TRBD2
V gene: TRBV4-2
CDR3 protein: CASSQEIAGNTGELFF
CDR3 DNA: TGTGCCAGCAGCCAAGAAATAGCGGGAAACACCGGGGAGCTGTTTTTT

clone size: .
J gene: TRBJ2-1
D gene: TRBD2
V gene: TRBV30
CDR3 protein: CAWRLAANEQFF
CDR3 DNA: TGTGCCTGGCGACTAGCAGCGAATGAGCAGTTCTTC

clone size: .
J gene: TRBJ2-4
D gene: TRBD1
V gene: TRBV27
CDR3 protein: CASSPDRGHGIQYF
CDR3 DNA: TGTGCCAGCAGTCCGGACAGGGGGCATGGCATTCAGTACTTC

clone size: .
J gene: TRBJ1-3
D gene: .
V gene: TRBV30
CDR3 protein: CAWSVREWGGLSGNTIYF
CDR3 DNA: TGTGCCTGGAGTGTACGGGAATGGGGGGGCTTGAGTGGAAACACCATATATTTT

clone size: .
J gene: TRBJ2-7
D gene: TRBD2
V gene: TRBV4-3
CDR3 protein: CASSQGTSGGYEQYF
CDR3 DNA: TGCGCCAGCAGCCAAGGGACTAGCGGGGGCTACGAGCAGTACTTC